The text below deals with one T cell receptor (beta chain). This clone appeared a single time. Its antigen remains undetermined. Base qualities are not recorded, but no much larger clone differs from it by a single base. This sample was taken from a study of shared clonotypes between healthy human individuals (dated by TCRdb to 2019 to 2021). Looking at the study overall: A couple of women and a few men aged 18 to 49 years were included in the cohort. Each donor's leukapheresis produced roughly between roughly 0.85 and 10 billion PBMCs. The study deeply sequenced blood TCR repertoires of about 5 healthy adults to estimate repertoire size and the extent of clonotype sharing between individuals. For each donor, CD4 naive and CD4 memory were each given three plates, CD8 naive was given two plates, and CD8 memory was given one plate. Libraries were prepared and TCR repertoires were sequenced by different laboratories using diverse techniques, in order to increase sequencing depth and limit assay-specific biases. What the work shows at the level of the full study, not this receptor alone: The small number of donors limited the genetic and exposure-history diversity represented. When a handful of donors were compared, the shared fraction of clonotypes was 5% to 6.5% for naive CD4, about 4% for naive CD8, more than 2% for memory CD4, and under 0.5% for memory CD8. Incomplete sequencing was indicated by rarefaction of sorted-subset datasets, despite the large sequencing depth. Clonotypes shared by all four sorted-subset donors showed higher generation probabilities than non-shared clonotypes. Larger estimated clonotype richness was generally found for naive subsets than for memory subsets. Based on pairwise subsampling, the degree of clonotype sharing among donors was expected to be affected by sequencing depth. Sampling was limited to blood, and TCR repertoires in tissue likely differ from TCR repertoires in blood.

TCR CDR3 regions were amplified from genomic DNA by multiplex PCR using the deep immunoSEQ assay. For each cell subset, the extracted genomic DNA was distributed evenly across all wells of several immunoSEQ 96-well plates, and each plate served as one replicate. For sorted subsets, about 200 ng genomic DNA, equal to about 30,000 T cell genomes, was loaded into each replicate PCR. The purified libraries were quantified using a Qubit 3.0 fluorometer, sized with a Bioanalyzer 2100, and then quantified again using the KAPA Library Quantification kit. Each immunoSEQ 96-well plate was sequenced on its own single-read 150-cycle Illumina NextSeq 550 flow cell. On the study's bioinformatics: Because only junctional sequences without quality scores were contained in the immunoSEQ output, filtering matching that applied to full-length reads could not be performed. Sequences were annotated with PyIR, a Python wrapper for IgBLAST v1.9, and V/J genes and CDR3 were assigned using IMGT germline references. Any read was removed if the V/J assignment was weak (E-value above 1e-6), the CDR3 was missing, or the read contained stop codons, out-of-frame junctions, or ambiguous translated residues. V3J clonotypes were defined as sequences sharing the same inferred V gene, J gene, and CDR3 amino acid sequence. The percentage overlap between two repertoires was calculated by dividing the number of shared unique clonotypes by the size of the smaller repertoire. Three approaches were used to assess repertoire richness: RTK rarefaction, the Chao1 estimator, and Recon v2.1 estimates of unobserved clonotypes. Generation probabilities for all TCRbeta clonotypes obtained by the gDNA method from a handful of donors were computed using OLGA. TCRdb provides this immuneACCESS table in a form limited to in-frame rearrangements. Some clones are lacking; in checked studies, under half of them reflect an unresolved V gene, and why the rest are absent is not known. From that table come the V and J calls and clone size; the DNA was used to work out D and trimming. The table for this sample lists over a million clones; around three quarters of them were counted only once. The top ten clones comprise approximately 0.5% of the sample.

Donors were healthy HIV-negative adults with no recently reported acute infections or vaccinations. All donors were Caucasian adults living in Nashville, Tennessee, USA. CD4+ T cells were enriched by magnetic negative selection; naive cells were then positively selected on CD45RA, and the negative fraction formed the memory subset. Blood was collected by leukapheresis, and PBMCs were isolated by Ficoll-Histopaque density gradient centrifugation and then cryopreserved in liquid nitrogen vapor phase. Purity and quantity of every magnetically sorted T cell population were checked by analytical flow cytometry. From each sorted fraction, genomic DNA was isolated and quantified by UV absorbance on a Nanodrop 2000c. The CDR3 runs 14 residues from the cysteine to the phenylalanine. The sequence is cut down to CDR3 DNA, 42 bases in frame from base 1. V and J are truncated by 2 bases and 2 bases respectively, leaving an intervening sequence of 10 bases. CDR1 SNHLY and CDR2 FYNNEI were looked up in the germline V gene.

The chain links TRBV2 with TRBJ2-7; TRBD2 might be the D gene, on 6 matching bases. The source material was memory CD4+ T cells from PBMCs. Explained via the paper, the cell subset or site label denotes: CD45RA-negative fraction. This receptor was identified in a man younger than 35 in good health. Some clones in this sample may be carry-over from other donors' samples. The DNA sequence follows: TGTGCCAGCAGTGAAAACGGGGGAGCCTACGAGCAGTACTTC. Translation gives CASSENGGAYEQYF.